These 19 T cell receptor beta chains share one sample of origin, sequenced in a study of regulatory T cells in long-lasting Graves disease. Indicated time point: newly diagnosed GD, antithyroid drugs for less than 3 months. RNA extracted from PBMCs served as the sequencing template. Arm-PCR of CDR3 regions with iRepertoire HTBI primers generated TCR beta libraries. TCRdb ran MiXCR on the multiplex PCR reads and lists one entry per CDR3 protein. The profile covers some 250,000 distinct CDR3 sequences, with around 18% appearing a single time and around 21% taken by the ten largest. The sample consisted of peripheral blood mononuclear cells (PBMCs), taken at new diagnosis, from a patient treated with antithyroid drugs. These receptors came from a female donor with Graves disease.

This clonotype came up many times. This CDR3 reads CASRTGIPNTIYF. The CDR3 DNA sequence: TGTGCCAGCAGGACGGGAATTCCCAACACCATATATTTT. The chain uses TRBV28 and TRBJ1-3; no firm D call. Trimming took 6 bases from V and 7 from J, leaving 13 bases between them. The germline CDR1 and CDR2 sequences are MDHEN and SYDVKM. This CDR3 has 13 amino acids. The full variable domain, in which reference TRBV28 and TRBJ1-3 provide the parts outside the CDR3, is DVKVTQSSRYLVKRTGEKVFLECVQDMDHENMFWYRQDPGLGLRLIYFSYDVKMKEKGDIPEGYSVSREKKERFSLILESASTNQTSMYLCASRTGIPNTIYFGEGSWLTVV.

Many counts were recorded for this clonotype. A junction end diverges from the germline sequence, so it may reflect a read error. This chain joins TRBV11-2 and TRBJ2-7, with D tentatively TRBD1 (5 bases). The CDR3 covers 11 residues. Germline CDR1 is SGHAT and CDR2 is FQNNGV. CDR3 region: CAGSSPGLQYF. Written as DNA, the CDR3 is TGTGCCGGCAGCTCTCCAGGGCTGCAGTACTTC.

The chain joins TRBV4-1 to TRBJ2-3, with 8 bases identical to TRBD2. The CDR3 has 17 residues. The germline V gene has CDR1 MGHRA and CDR2 YSYEKL. V lost 3 bases to trimming and J lost 3 bases; unmatched junction nucleotides: 11. The CDR3 DNA sequence: TGCGCCAGCAGCCAGTTCGAGGCTAGCGGGTTTACAGATACGCAGTATTTT. This gives the protein CASSQFEASGFTDTQYF.

This clonotype was seen many times. The J gene is TRBJ1-2, the V gene TRBV7-9, with no clear D. V lost 5 bases to trimming and J lost 5 bases, with 15 bases between them. The CDR3 is made up of 14 amino acids. The germline gives CDR1 SEHNR, CDR2 FQNEAQ (reference sequence). The CDR3 nucleotides are TGTGCCAGCAGCCCCCCAGGCTTAATATATGGCTACACCTTC. Protein: CASSPPGLIYGYTF.

In this sample, this clonotype turned up many times. J is TRBJ1-3 and V is TRBV12-3 or TRBV12-4, with 8 positions matching TRBD1. CDR3 length equals 16 residues. With 5 bases clipped from V and 5 bases from J, the junction kept 11 bases outside the gene matches. The CDR3 nucleotides read TGTGCCAGCAGTGCAAGCAGGGGGCTCTTAAGAAACACCATATATTTT. Translating it yields CASSASRGLLRNTIYF.

The chain is built from TRBV28 and TRBJ1-1; 11 nucleotides align to TRBD1. V lost 6 bases to trimming and J lost 14 bases; unmatched junction nucleotides: 11. Germline V gene data show CDR1 as MDHEN and CDR2 as SYDVKM. This CDR3 has 13 residues. CDR3 nucleotide sequence: TGTGCCAGCAGGTGGACAGGGGGCGCAGGGTGGTTCTTT. The encoded protein is CASRWTGGAGWFF.

This clonotype was seen repeatedly, ten times or more. J is TRBJ2-3 and V is TRBV24-1; D is uncertain. Trimming stripped 0 bases from V and 1 base from J, with 16 bases between. The CDR3 sequence is 18 residues long. CDR1 and CDR2 from the germline V gene are KGHDR and SFDVKD. This CDR3 reads CATSDLGSGAPGTDTQYF. CDR3 coding DNA: TGTGCCACCAGTGATTTGGGCTCCGGAGCGCCCGGCACAGATACGCAGTATTTT.

The sample holds many counts of this clonotype. The genes are TRBV27 and TRBJ1-5; 9 nucleotides agree with TRBD1. The ends lost 5 bases at V and 4 bases at J; junction bases unmatched: 6. Germline CDR1 is MNHEY and CDR2 is SMNVEV (reference sequence). The CDR3 covers 15 residues. CDR3 coding DNA: TGTGCCAGCAGTATAAGGACAGGGGCAAATCAGCCCCAGCATTTT. Amino acids: CASSIRTGANQPQHF.

In regard to this clonotype: A read error is possible here, since a much larger clone lies one base away. This chain joins TRBV11-3 and TRBJ2-1; tentative D call: TRBD2 (6 bases). The CDR3 contains 15 residues. Germline values: CDR1 SGHNT, CDR2 YENEEA. CDR3 sequence (DNA): TGTGCCAGCAGCTTAGACCCGGGAGCTTACAGTGAGCAGTTCTTC. It specifies CASSLDPGAYSEQFF. Full variable domain (remainder filled in from reference TRBV11-3 and TRBJ2-1): EAGVVQSPRYKIIEKKQPVAFWCNPISGHNTLYWYLQNLGQGPELLIRYENEEAVDDSQLPKDRFSAERLKGVDSTLKIQPAELGDSAVYLCASSLDPGAYSEQFFGPGTRLTVL.

This clonotype was found many times. The chain joins TRBV7-2 to TRBJ1-2; 7 bases are a match to TRBD1. The germline V gene has CDR1 SGHTA and CDR2 FQGNSA. The ends lost 2 bases at V and 8 bases at J; junction bases unmatched: 8. The CDR3 is 14 residues long. The CDR3 protein is CASSLRTGEIGYTF. Written as DNA, the CDR3 is TGTGCCAGCAGCTTAAGAACAGGGGAGATAGGCTACACCTTC.

J is TRBJ2-6 and V is TRBV6-2 or TRBV6-3; D unresolved. Trimming took off 8 bases at V and 2 bases at J, with 7 bases between the two ends. The CDR3 runs to 13 residues. Germline-derived CDR1 and CDR2 are MNHEY and SVGEGT. CDR3 in DNA: TGTGCCAGCCGACGAGCTGGGGCCAACGTCCTGACTTTC. Protein: CASRRAGANVLTF.

This clonotype has a count of ten or more. The chain uses TRBV27 and TRBJ2-6; D ambiguous. V shed 0 bases and J shed 2 bases, with 2 bases lying between them. CDR1 is MNHEY, CDR2 SMNVEV, per germline (reference sequence). CDR3 length: 14 residues. CDR3 amino acids: CASSLSAGANVLTF. CDR3 coding DNA: TGTGCCAGCAGTTTATCGGCTGGGGCCAACGTCCTGACTTTC. Complete variable domain (other parts from reference TRBV27 and TRBJ2-6): EAQVTQNPRYLITVTGKKLTVTCSQNMNHEYMSWYRQDPGLGLRQIYYSMNVEVTDKGDVPEGYKVSRKEKRNFPLILESPSPNQTSLYFCASSLSAGANVLTFGAGSRLTVL.

This clonotype was seen at least ten times. The rearrangement uses TRBV7-2 and TRBJ1-1, with D uncertain. Germline lookup yields CDR1 SGHTA and CDR2 FQGNSA. The CDR3 has 13 residues. V was clipped by 5 bases and J by 6 bases, with 13 bases between them. CDR3 coding DNA: TGTGCCAGCAGCAATGACATGTCCGCTGAAGCTTTCTTT. Translation: CASSNDMSAEAFF.

The sample holds a few counts of this clonotype. This chain links TRBV7-3 with TRBJ2-4; D gene unclear. CDR3 length: 14 amino acids. Between the trimmed V and J ends, which lost 5 bases and 0 bases, there was a span of 8 bases. CDR1 and CDR2 from the germline V gene are SGHTA and FQGTGA. The CDR3 DNA follows: TGTGCCAGCAGCCCCCGAGTAGCCAAAAACATTCAGTACTTC. It translates to CASSPRVAKNIQYF.

This clonotype was observed many times. The chain carries TRBV20-1 and TRBJ2-1; 11 bases are a match to TRBD2. The CDR3 is 17 residues long. V was pared by 0 bases and J by 4 bases, with 8 bases of the junction left unmatched. Germline loops: CDR1 DFQATT, CDR2 SNEGSKA (reference sequence). CDR3 sequence (DNA): TGCAGTGCTAGAGACACTAGCGGGAGACCTTGGTACAATGAGCAGTTCTTC. Its translation is CSARDTSGRPWYNEQFF.

This clonotype was recorded many times. The CDR3 DNA follows: TGTGCCAGCAGCTTCGAGGGACAGGCGAACACTGAAGCTTTCTTT. Protein: CASSFEGQANTEAFF. J is TRBJ1-1 and V is TRBV7-9; 8 bases match TRBD1. The V gene end was trimmed by 3 bases and the J gene end by 1 base; junction bases not matched to a gene: 4. The CDR3 spans 15 residues. The germline gives CDR1 SEHNR, CDR2 FQNEAQ (reference sequence).

Many counts were recorded for this clonotype. This chain uses TRBV7-2 with TRBJ2-7; D is unresolved. V lost 0 bases and J lost 1, with 10 bases in between. Looked up from germline, CDR1 is SGHTA and CDR2 is FQGNSA. The CDR3 is 15 amino acids. The chain's CDR3 is CASSLAGRRSYEQYF. The CDR3 DNA reads TGTGCCAGCAGCTTAGCGGGAAGACGATCCTACGAGCAGTACTTC.

This clonotype was seen more than once but under ten times. This may be a read error, as it is one base from a much larger clone. The rearrangement links TRBV2 to TRBJ2-7, with 10 bases lining up with TRBD2. The CDR3 is 13 amino acids. With 8 bases clipped from V and 7 bases from J, the junction kept 8 bases outside the gene matches. The germline CDR1 and CDR2 sequences are SNHLY and FYNNEI. This CDR3 reads CASGGLADNEQYF. In DNA, the CDR3 is TGTGCCAGCGGCGGACTAGCGGACAATGAGCAGTACTTC. The complete variable domain, with remaining parts taken from reference TRBV2 and TRBJ2-7, reads EPEVTQTPSHQVTQMGQEVILRCVPISNHLYFYWYRQILGQKVEFLVSFYNNEISEKSEIFDDQFSVERPDGSNFTLKIRSTKLEDSAMYFCASGGLADNEQYFGPGTRLTVT.

The gene calls are TRBV5-8 and TRBJ1-3; D remains ambiguous. V shed 2 bases and J shed 9 bases, with 9 bases lying between them. Germline CDR1 SGHTS, CDR2 YDEGEE. There are 12 residues in the CDR3. CDR3 sequence (DNA): TGTGCCAGCAGCTTCTGGGCCGGCACCATATATTTT. Its translation: CASSFWAGTIYF.